A single sample gave rise to the 12 T cell receptor beta chains below, sequenced in a study of cytomegalovirus exposure and HLA in healthy donors. The PCR ran on 60 Vbeta and 13 Jbeta primers. Only in-frame clones appear in the TCRdb table, and some are missing; sequencing was by immunoSEQ multiplex PCR. The data hold some 150,000 clones, with around 79% observed a single time. Sequences were obtained from PBMCs. The receptors come from a man between 35 and 55 years old in good health and CMV-seropositive.

J is TRBJ1-5 and V is TRBV18; a possible D gene is TRBD1 (6 bases). The germline CDR1 and CDR2 sequences are KGHSH and LQKENI. V was clipped by 6 bases and J by 2 bases, with 14 bases between them. The CDR3 is 15 residues long. CDR3 sequence: CASSPGQTRNQPQHF. CDR3 bases: TGTGCCAGCTCGCCAGGACAGACCCGCAATCAGCCCCAGCATTTT.

The J gene is TRBJ1-4, the V gene TRBV5-6; D uncertain. Trimming left V 0 bases short and J 9 bases short, with 12 bases between. Germline-derived CDR1 and CDR2 are SGHDT and YYEEEE. This CDR3 region has 14 residues. The CDR3: CASSLEAAAQKLFF. The DNA of the CDR3 is TGTGCCAGCAGCTTGGAGGCGGCAGCCCAAAAACTGTTTTTT.

This clone was seen a handful of times. The chain links TRBV6-5 to TRBJ2-7; a weak D match, TRBD2 (6 bases). Germline V CDR1 and CDR2: MNHEY, SVGAGI. V lost 5 bases, J lost 6 bases, and 20 bases lay in between. This CDR3 is built from 15 residues. This CDR3 is CASSVGGPRGGEQYF. The CDR3 DNA sequence: TGTGCCAGCAGTGTAGGCGGGCCCCGGGGAGGCGAGCAGTACTTC.

The chain combines TRBV4-1 with TRBJ2-7, with D possibly being TRBD1 (6 bases). This CDR3 region has 16 residues. Trimming cost V 0 bases and J 2 bases, with 14 bases left between them. Germline CDR1 reads MGHRA; CDR2 reads YSYEKL. As DNA, the CDR3 is TGCGCCAGCAGCCAAGATGGACAGTCCTTTACCTACGAGCAGTACTTC. Translating it yields CASSQDGQSFTYEQYF.

This clone was observed a few times. This chain connects TRBV18 to TRBJ1-5; D gene ambiguous. CDR1 and CDR2 from the germline V gene are KGHSH and LQKENI. CDR3 length: 16 residues. Trimming took off 3 bases at V and 2 bases at J, with 14 bases between the two ends. The CDR3 reads CASSPPGAARNQPQHF. The CDR3 nucleotides read TGTGCCAGCTCACCCCCCGGAGCAGCCCGCAATCAGCCCCAGCATTTT.

CDR3: CASSPQLAGVEQYF. The CDR3, as DNA: TGTGCCAGCAGCCCGCAACTAGCGGGAGTTGAGCAGTACTTC. The rearrangement uses TRBV9 and TRBJ2-7, with 11 bases aligning to TRBD2. The germline gives CDR1 SGDLS, CDR2 YYNGEE. The CDR3 length is 14 residues. V lost 4 bases and J lost 7; bases outside the gene matches: 7.

This clone has only a few counts. The chain has TRBV19 and TRBJ2-7; no reliable D call. V dropped 4 bases and J dropped 6 bases, with 13 bases sitting between them. Per the germline V gene, CDR1 is LNHDA and CDR2 is SQIVND (reference sequence). The CDR3 spans 13 residues. For the CDR3, the DNA is TGTGCCAGTAGTAGGGTCGGGTCTGGCGAGCAGTACTTC. Protein product: CASSRVGSGEQYF.

The V and J genes are TRBV6-5 and TRBJ2-7; D is uncertain. The germline CDR1 and CDR2 sequences are MNHEY and SVGAGI. V gave up 6 bases and J gave up 2 bases, with 11 bases separating them. The CDR3 loop spans 13 amino acids. CDR3 protein: CASSSPGTYEQYF. The CDR3 DNA reads as TGTGCCAGCAGCTCCCCAGGAACCTACGAGCAGTACTTC.

This clone occurred a few times. The chain recombines TRBV5-4 with TRBJ2-3; 11 bases are shared with TRBD2. The germline CDR1 and CDR2 sequences are SGHNT and YYREEE (reference sequence). J was trimmed by 3 bases and V by 0 bases; bases with no gene match: 3. The CDR3 length is 16 residues. CDR3: CASSLGLAGGTDTQYF. Written as DNA, the CDR3 is TGTGCCAGCAGCTTGGGGCTAGCGGGAGGTACAGATACGCAGTATTTT.

Points on this clone: This same CDR3 is encoded by further DNA sequences in the sample. This chain links TRBV5-1 with TRBJ1-2; D possibly corresponds to TRBD1 (5 bases). The CDR3 sequence is 15 residues long. V lost 0 bases and J lost 3, with 12 bases in between. Germline assignment: CDR1 SGHRS and CDR2 YFSETQ. CDR3 protein: CASSLGGGSDYGYTF. Written as DNA, the CDR3 is TGCGCCAGCAGCTTGGGCGGGGGTTCTGACTATGGCTACACCTTC.

J is TRBJ2-7 and V is TRBV6-1, with 9 positions matching TRBD2. The V gene end was trimmed by 4 bases and the J gene end by 2 bases; junction bases not matched to a gene: 6. The CDR3 covers 15 residues. Germline V gene lookup returns CDR1 MNHNS and CDR2 SASEGT. The CDR3 DNA sequence: TGTGCCAGCAGTGCGGAGGGCGGGAGGGCCTACGAGCAGTACTTC. Protein sequence: CASSAEGGRAYEQYF.

V gene TRBV13 combines with J gene TRBJ2-1, with 8 bases fitting TRBD2. Germline lookup yields CDR1 PRHDT and CDR2 FYEKMQ (reference sequence). V trimming: 1 base; J trimming: 0 bases; junction bases outside the gene matches: 2. CDR3 length equals 16 residues. This CDR3 reads CASSLVLAASYNEQFF. The CDR3, as DNA: TGTGCCAGCAGCTTAGTACTAGCGGCCTCCTACAATGAGCAGTTCTTC.